Below, 28 T cell receptor beta chains from the same sample are listed, as sequenced in a study of T-cell reconstitution after alpha-beta-depleted transplantation in children. Unique molecular identifiers were used to barcode this TCRbeta library. One entry per CDR3 protein results from TCRdb running MiXCR on the PCR reads. This sample yields fewer than 400,000 distinct CDR3 sequences, of which around 25% are seen a single time; 9.5% to 12% belongs to the top ten. Sequenced here: PBMCs, mostly from graft donor cells, sampled 180 days after TCRalphabeta/CD19-depleted stem cell transplant. These receptors all come from a male patient between 5 and 17 years old who had a stem cell transplant for acute lymphoblastic leukemia, so the T cells may come from the graft donor.

V gene TRBV20-1 combines with J gene TRBJ2-7; no definite D call. Germline loops: CDR1 DFQATT, CDR2 SNEGSKA (reference sequence). The germline V and J ends were trimmed by 0 bases and 5 bases, with 11 bases remaining between them. This CDR3 spans 13 amino acids. CDR3 coding DNA: TGCAGTGCTAGAGATAAGGCGTCCCACGAGCAGTACTTC. This codes for CSARDKASHEQYF.

This clonotype has only a few counts. The V gene is TRBV20-1, the J gene TRBJ2-3; weak D call: TRBD2 (6 bases). CDR1 is DFQATT and CDR2 is SNEGSKA in the germline V gene (reference sequence). The V end lost 5 bases, the J end lost 2 bases, and 17 bases lay between the germline ends. The CDR3 has 15 amino acids. The CDR3 here is CSAETRDPYTDTQYF. The CDR3 DNA is TGCAGTGCTGAGACTAGGGACCCCTACACAGATACGCAGTATTTT.

V and J are TRBV3-1 and TRBJ2-3; D is possibly TRBD1 (6 bases). This CDR3 has 14 residues. Trimming pared 7 bases from V and 3 bases from J, leaving 14 bases between. CDR1 is LGHDT and CDR2 is YNNKEL in the germline V gene (reference sequence). The CDR3 nucleotides are TGTGCCAGCACCAACAGGGTACGGACAGATACGCAGTATTTT. Its protein product is CASTNRVRTDTQYF.

The chain combines TRBV27 with TRBJ2-1, with TRBD2 as a possible D gene (6 bases). Germline-derived CDR1 and CDR2 are MNHEY and SMNVEV (reference sequence). Trimming took off 2 bases at V and 5 bases at J, with 10 bases between the two ends. The CDR3 is 14 residues long. CDR3 sequence: CASSLHLADNEQFF. CDR3 bases: TGTGCCAGCAGTTTACATTTAGCGGACAATGAGCAGTTCTTC.

This clonotype turned up a few times. The chain recombines TRBV4-1 with TRBJ2-3; TRBD2 aligns across 8 bases. V lost 1 base, J lost 2 bases, and 11 bases stayed unmatched. The CDR3 covers 18 residues. The V gene's germline CDR1 is MGHRA and CDR2 YSYEKL. The chain's CDR3 is CASSQGQIIAGPTDTQYF. The DNA for the CDR3 is TGCGCCAGCAGCCAAGGACAGATCATAGCGGGACCCACAGATACGCAGTATTTT.

This chain uses TRBV7-8 with TRBJ2-2; 7 bases match TRBD2. Germline trimming cut 4 bases from V and 5 bases from J; bases unmatched to any gene: 7. Per germline, CDR1 SGHVS and CDR2 FQNEAQ. CDR3 length: 15 amino acids. CDR3 in amino acids: CASSSQGLTTGELFF. The CDR3 nucleotides are TGTGCCAGCAGCTCGCAGGGACTAACAACCGGGGAGCTGTTTTTT.

On this clonotype itself: A junction boundary mismatches the germline segment, possibly from a read error. The chain couples TRBV19 to TRBJ2-7; 8 bases line up with TRBD2. Per the germline V gene, CDR1 is LNHDA and CDR2 is SQIVND (reference sequence). There are 16 residues in the CDR3. In DNA, the CDR3 is TGTGCCAGTCAGTCACCGAGCGGGGGCAGCTCCTACGAGCAGCACTTC. Its translation: CASQSPSGGSSYEQHF.

The chain employs TRBV5-6 and TRBJ2-7; 7 bases align to TRBD1. The CDR3 is made up of 13 amino acids. Germline CDR1 is SGHDT and CDR2 is YYEEEE. V trimming: 4 bases; J trimming: 7 bases; junction bases outside the gene matches: 8. CDR3 bases: TGTGCCAGCAGCGTACTTCCGGGACAGGAGCAGTACTTC. Residues: CASSVLPGQEQYF. The full variable domain, with the rest looked up from reference TRBV5-6 and TRBJ2-7, is DAGVTQSPTHLIKTRGQQVTLRCSPKSGHDTVSWYQQALGQGPQFIFQYYEEEERQRGNFPDRFSGHQFPNYSSELNVNALLLGDSALYLCASSVLPGQEQYFGPGTRLTVT.

The table lists this clonotype with a few counts. The chain is built from TRBV7-3 and TRBJ2-7; D call uncertain. CDR1 and CDR2 from the germline V gene are SGHTA and FQGTGA. The V gene lost 5 bases and the J gene lost 4 bases, with 21 bases spanning the gap. CDR3 length equals 16 residues. The CDR3 coding sequence is TGTGCCAGCAGCCTAAGGTCAGCCTCAAAAGAATACGAGCAGTACTTC. Amino acids: CASSLRSASKEYEQYF.

The table lists this clonotype with a few counts. This chain links TRBV20-1 with TRBJ2-1, with TRBD2 matching over 7 bases. Germline CDR1 and CDR2: DFQATT and SNEGSKA (reference sequence). Trimming took 6 bases from V and 0 from J; bases not matched to a gene: 8. The CDR3 loop spans 15 amino acids. The CDR3 is CSAGAGGSSYNEQFF. In DNA form, the CDR3 reads TGCAGTGCGGGCGCTGGCGGGAGCTCCTACAATGAGCAGTTCTTC.

This clonotype was counted ten times or more. The chain is built from TRBV5-1 and TRBJ1-4, with D tentatively TRBD1 (5 bases). Germline CDR1 and CDR2: SGHRS and YFSETQ. The CDR3 has 15 residues. V lost 4 bases and J lost 4, with 14 bases in between. CDR3 bases: TGCGCCAGCAGCCGTAACAGGCGGGGTAATGAAAAACTGTTTTTT. Translated: CASSRNRRGNEKLFF.

This clonotype was recorded a few times. This rearrangement joins TRBV6-2 or TRBV6-3 to TRBJ2-5; D not certain. Trimming removed 6 bases at V and 3 bases at J, with 14 bases between. CDR1 is MNHEY, CDR2 SVGEGT, per germline. The CDR3 is made up of 14 amino acids. As DNA, the CDR3 is TGTGCCAGCAGCATCCCCAGCAGAAAAGAGACCCAGTACTTC. It is translated as CASSIPSRKETQYF.

The rearrangement links TRBV2 to TRBJ1-5; D uncertain. The V gene's germline CDR1 is SNHLY and CDR2 FYNNEI. The CDR3 is 14 amino acids. Trimming took off 7 bases at V and 2 bases at J, with 12 bases between the two ends. This CDR3 reads CASIGRGRNQPQHF. In DNA, the CDR3 is TGTGCCAGCATAGGACGGGGTCGCAATCAGCCCCAGCATTTT.

A few counts support this clonotype. The chain has TRBV11-2 and TRBJ2-1, with D possibly TRBD2 on 6 matching bases. The length of the CDR3 is 16 residues. Trimming pared 5 bases from V and 9 bases from J, leaving 23 bases between. Germline V gives CDR1 SGHAT, CDR2 FQNNGV. The DNA for the CDR3 is TGTGCCAGCAGCACCCGACTAGTGGGCGATTCTTCTGAGCAGTTCTTC. It encodes CASSTRLVGDSSEQFF. Full variable domain (outside the CDR3, taken from reference TRBV11-2 and TRBJ2-1): EAGVAQSPRYKIIEKRQSVAFWCNPISGHATLYWYQQILGQGPKLLIQFQNNGVVDDSQLPKDRFSAERLKGVDSTLKIQPAKLEDSAVYLCASSTRLVGDSSEQFFGPGTRLTVL.

V usage is TRBV5-1 and J usage is TRBJ2-2; 9 nucleotides line up with TRBD1. The germline V gene has CDR1 SGHRS and CDR2 YFSETQ. V dropped 0 bases and J dropped 5; count of bases not matched to a gene: 8. The CDR3 has 17 residues. The DNA for the CDR3 is TGCGCCAGCAGCTTGGCCCCGGGACAGGGTTGGACCGGGGAGCTGTTTTTT. Its translation: CASSLAPGQGWTGELFF.

This clonotype was seen more than once but under ten times. The chain uses TRBV7-7 and TRBJ2-5; D is perhaps TRBD2 (7 bases). Trimming shortened V by 3 bases and J by 1 base, and 15 bases separated the two germline ends. Germline V gene data show CDR1 as SSHAT and CDR2 as FNYEAQ (reference sequence). This CDR3 has 16 residues. DNA for the CDR3: TGTGCCAGCAGCTTGGGAGGGGGGCGGAGCCAAGAGACCCAGTACTTC. Translated, it gives CASSLGGGRSQETQYF.

V and J are TRBV12-3 or TRBV12-4 and TRBJ2-5; D is undetermined. The CDR3 spans 12 residues. V lost 6 bases to trimming and J lost 3 bases, with 8 bases between them. CDR3 in DNA: TGTGCCAGCAGCCTACGTAAAGAGACCCAGTACTTC. It yields the protein CASSLRKETQYF.

In its sample, this clonotype was seen a few times. The gene calls are TRBV12-3 or TRBV12-4 and TRBJ2-5; D possibly matches TRBD1 or TRBD2 (5 bases each). V was pared by 5 bases and J by 1 base, with 17 bases between. The CDR3 is 16 amino acids. The CDR3 loop reads CASSPRTGGAQETQYF. In nucleotides, the CDR3 is TGTGCCAGCAGTCCCAGGACTGGTGGGGCCCAAGAGACCCAGTACTTC.

This clonotype was seen only once. The chain employs TRBV5-5 and TRBJ2-5, with TRBD2 matching over 7 bases. The ends lost 2 bases at V and 5 bases at J; junction bases unmatched: 6. This CDR3 is built from 14 residues. The germline CDR1 and CDR2 sequences are SGHKS and YYEKEE (reference sequence). The DNA for the CDR3 is TGTGCCAGCAGCTTCCGCGGGAGAGGGGAGACCCAGTACTTC. Protein: CASSFRGRGETQYF.

The CDR3 is CSAPVSTDTQYF. CDR3 DNA sequence: TGCAGCGCCCCCGTTAGCACAGATACGCAGTATTTT. The rearrangement links TRBV29-1 to TRBJ2-3, with D uncertain. CDR1 is SQVTM, CDR2 ANQGSEA, per germline. Trimming cost V 7 bases and J 0 bases, with 8 bases left between them. CDR3 size: 12 residues.

This clonotype showed up just a few times. The chain joins TRBV4-1 to TRBJ2-2; 8 positions agree with TRBD2. V shed 4 bases, J shed 5 bases, and the junction held 9 bases outside the gene matches. The germline gives CDR1 MGHRA, CDR2 YSYEKL. This CDR3 comprises 16 residues. CDR3 sequence (DNA): TGCGCCAGCAGCCCCCGGGAGGCGGGAGGAACCGGGGAGCTGTTTTTT. It codes for CASSPREAGGTGELFF.

The chain links TRBV18 to TRBJ1-4; 9 bases are a match to TRBD1. The length of the CDR3 is 19 residues. J was trimmed by 3 bases and V by 1 base; bases with no gene match: 12. Looked up from germline, CDR1 is KGHSH and CDR2 is LQKENI. The CDR3 spells CASSPLPGTGRASNEKLFF. CDR3 bases: TGTGCCAGCTCACCACTCCCCGGGACAGGGAGGGCATCTAATGAAAAACTGTTTTTT.

V usage is TRBV7-6 and J usage is TRBJ1-3; tentative D call: TRBD1 (5 bases). This CDR3 contains 15 residues. Germline values: CDR1 SGHVS, CDR2 FNYEAQ. V gave up 5 bases and J gave up 4 bases, with 15 bases separating them. DNA of the CDR3: TGTGCCAGCAGCCGGGACCCAAGCGGAGGAAACACCATATATTTT. Translation: CASSRDPSGGNTIYF. Combining the CDR3 with reference TRBV7-6 and TRBJ1-3 gives the whole variable domain GAGVSQSPRYKVTKRGQDVALRCDPISGHVSLYWYRQALGQGPEFLTYFNYEAQQDKSGLPNDRFSAERPEGSISTLTIQRTEQRDSAMYRCASSRDPSGGNTIYFGEGSWLTVV.

This clonotype was detected only once. One end of the junction varies from germline; a read error may be responsible. V usage is TRBV7-2 and J usage is TRBJ2-2; no definite D call. From germline, CDR1 is SGHTA and CDR2 FQGNSA. The CDR3 has 16 residues. The CDR3 DNA is TGTGCCAGCGGCTTGTTTTCGCTAGTGGTAGTCGGGGAGCTGTTTTTT. Translated: CASGLFSLVVVGELFF.

The chain links TRBV9 to TRBJ2-2; D remains unclear. This CDR3 is 13 amino acids long. V was pared by 4 bases and J by 4 bases, with 8 bases between. Germline assignment: CDR1 SGDLS and CDR2 YYNGEE. CDR3 in amino acids: CASSPSFTGELFF. CDR3 in DNA: TGTGCCAGCAGCCCTAGTTTCACCGGGGAGCTGTTTTTT.

The table lists this clonotype with a count of one. The J gene is TRBJ2-4, the V gene TRBV2, with D tentatively TRBD2 (6 bases). Deletions cut 7 bases from V and 1 base from J, with 14 bases between. Germline V gene lookup returns CDR1 SNHLY and CDR2 FYNNEI. The CDR3 consists of 15 residues. For the CDR3, the DNA is TGTGCCAGCATGATGGCAGGGAGGGCCAAAAACATTCAGTACTTC. Translating it yields CASMMAGRAKNIQYF.

This clonotype has more than one count but fewer than ten. The V and J genes are TRBV5-6 and TRBJ1-2, with a weak D call TRBD1 (5 bases). V was clipped by 2 bases and J by 3 bases, with 11 bases between them. This CDR3 contains 14 residues. Germline lookup yields CDR1 SGHDT and CDR2 YYEEEE. The CDR3 region is CASSLPPGYYGYTF. DNA for the CDR3: TGTGCCAGCAGCTTACCCCCAGGGTACTATGGCTACACCTTC.

This chain connects TRBV18 to TRBJ2-7, with a tentative D call TRBD1 (5 bases). Between the trimmed V and J ends, which lost 2 bases and 7 bases, there was a span of 15 bases. From germline, CDR1 is KGHSH and CDR2 LQKENI. The CDR3 sequence is 14 residues long. The CDR3 DNA sequence: TGTGCCAGCTCACCATTCGTCAGGGAAAGGGAGCAGTACTTC. Residues: CASSPFVREREQYF.